A selection of T cell receptor beta chains follows, all from one sample in a study of T cells in Graves' hyperthyroidism and ophthalmopathy. One entry per CDR3 protein, called by TCRdb with MiXCR from the multiplex PCR reads. The data show roughly 330,000 distinct CDR3 sequences, around 17% seen once. The sequenced material came from blood. The receptors originated from a young man with Graves' hyperthyroidism. Both conserved end residues are part of each CDR3. Fields, in order: CDR3 protein, CDR3 DNA, clone size, J gene, V gene, D gene. The D gene is left open where the match is weak. Only some rows state a clone size, as once, few, many or a class for expanded clones.

cdr3_aa: CASSLGGDRRPQYF
cdr3_nt: TGTGCCAGCAGCTTAGGGGGGGACCGAAGGCCGCAGTATTTT
clone_size: many
j_call: TRBJ2-3
v_call: TRBV11-2
d_call: -

cdr3_aa: CASSPNRADTQYF
cdr3_nt: TGTGCCAGCTCACCCAACCGGGCAGATACGCAGTATTTT
clone_size: many
j_call: TRBJ2-3
v_call: TRBV18
d_call: -

cdr3_aa: CASSFFDRGGYTF
cdr3_nt: TGTGCCAGCAGTTTCTTCGACAGGGGAGGCTACACCTTC
clone_size: -
j_call: TRBJ1-2
v_call: TRBV6-1
d_call: TRBD1

cdr3_aa: CASSLNYGLNTEAFF
cdr3_nt: TGTGCCAGCAGTTTAAATTACGGGTTGAACACTGAAGCTTTCTTT
clone_size: -
j_call: TRBJ1-1
v_call: TRBV28
d_call: -

cdr3_aa: CASRYRDLTDTQYF
cdr3_nt: TGTGCCAGCAGATATCGGGACTTGACAGATACGCAGTATTTT
clone_size: few
j_call: TRBJ2-3
v_call: TRBV11-2
d_call: -

cdr3_aa: CASRVTGDRKAFF
cdr3_nt: TGTGCCAGCAGAGTTACAGGGGATCGTAAAGCTTTCTTT
clone_size: many
j_call: TRBJ1-1
v_call: TRBV6-1
d_call: TRBD1

cdr3_aa: CSARKGSSGRDEQFF
cdr3_nt: TGCAGTGCTAGAAAAGGGTCTTCGGGAAGGGATGAGCAGTTCTTC
clone_size: many
j_call: TRBJ2-1
v_call: TRBV20-1
d_call: -

cdr3_aa: CVSSLVTEGTEAFF
cdr3_nt: TGTGTCAGCAGTTTAGTCACAGAGGGCACTGAAGCTTTCTTT
clone_size: few
j_call: TRBJ1-1
v_call: TRBV27
d_call: -

cdr3_aa: CASSNRTAGANVLTF
cdr3_nt: TGTGCCAGCAGCAACAGAACAGCTGGGGCCAACGTCCTGACTTTC
clone_size: few
j_call: TRBJ2-6
v_call: TRBV7-9
d_call: -

cdr3_aa: CASSQQSGPYNEQFF
cdr3_nt: TGTGCCAGCAGCCAGCAGAGCGGACCCTACAATGAGCAGTTCTTC
clone_size: many
j_call: TRBJ2-1
v_call: TRBV7-2
d_call: -

cdr3_aa: CATSDPMTSGNEQFF
cdr3_nt: TGTGCCACCAGTGATCCCATGACTAGCGGTAATGAGCAGTTCTTC
clone_size: many
j_call: TRBJ2-1
v_call: TRBV24-1
d_call: TRBD2

cdr3_aa: CASSLEWGNIQYF
cdr3_nt: TGTGCCAGCAGTTTAGAATGGGGTAACATTCAGTACTTC
clone_size: few
j_call: TRBJ2-4
v_call: TRBV28
d_call: -

cdr3_aa: CACTLSQGDTQYF
cdr3_nt: TGTGCCTGTACTCTTTCACAGGGAGATACGCAGTATTTT
clone_size: many
j_call: TRBJ2-3
v_call: TRBV30
d_call: -

cdr3_aa: CSANRGRATEAFF
cdr3_nt: TGCAGTGCTAATCGGGGCCGGGCCACTGAAGCTTTCTTT
clone_size: many
j_call: TRBJ1-1
v_call: TRBV20-1
d_call: -

cdr3_aa: CASSLLIGSYNEQFF
cdr3_nt: TGTGCCAGCAGTTTGCTTATTGGTTCCTACAATGAGCAGTTCTTC
clone_size: many
j_call: TRBJ2-1
v_call: TRBV6-1
d_call: -

cdr3_aa: CASSLLAGGPGSYNEQFF
cdr3_nt: TGTGCCAGCAGCCTCCTAGCGGGAGGGCCCGGCTCCTACAATGAGCAGTTCTTC
clone_size: few
j_call: TRBJ2-1
v_call: TRBV7-9
d_call: TRBD2

cdr3_aa: CASRDRVTGQPQHF
cdr3_nt: TGTGCCAGCAGGGACAGGGTGACGGGACAGCCCCAGCATTTT
clone_size: few
j_call: TRBJ1-5
v_call: TRBV27
d_call: TRBD1

cdr3_aa: CAAEDRPRRQETQYF
cdr3_nt: TGTGCCGCAGAAGACAGACCCAGACGGCAAGAGACCCAGTACTTC
clone_size: many
j_call: TRBJ2-5
v_call: TRBV27
d_call: -

cdr3_aa: CATSDEGVRELFF
cdr3_nt: TGTGCCACCAGTGATGAGGGAGTAAGGGAGCTGTTTTTT
clone_size: many
j_call: TRBJ2-2
v_call: TRBV24-1
d_call: -

cdr3_aa: CASSPLAGGVSYEQYF
cdr3_nt: TGTGCCAGCAGCCCCCTAGCGGGAGGGGTCTCCTACGAGCAGTACTTC
clone_size: many
j_call: TRBJ2-7
v_call: TRBV11-2
d_call: TRBD2

cdr3_aa: CASSSKRTGTQETQYF
cdr3_nt: TGTGCCAGCAGTTCGAAAAGGACAGGGACGCAAGAGACCCAGTACTTC
clone_size: few
j_call: TRBJ2-5
v_call: TRBV6-1
d_call: TRBD1

cdr3_aa: CASSQSQANTGELFF
cdr3_nt: TGTGCCAGCAGTCAATCCCAAGCCAACACCGGGGAGCTGTTTTTT
clone_size: -
j_call: TRBJ2-2
v_call: TRBV28
d_call: -

cdr3_aa: CASSSYLSTDTQYF
cdr3_nt: TGTGCCAGCAGCTCCTACCTTAGCACAGATACGCAGTATTTT
clone_size: many
j_call: TRBJ2-3
v_call: TRBV11-2
d_call: -

cdr3_aa: CASSYGGQGAYEQYF
cdr3_nt: TGTGCCAGCAGTTACGGGGGCCAGGGGGCCTACGAGCAGTACTTC
clone_size: many
j_call: TRBJ2-7
v_call: TRBV6-5
d_call: TRBD1

cdr3_aa: CASSFFPDFLVTSGRAVETQYF
cdr3_nt: TGTGCCAGCAGTTTTTTTCCGGACTTTCTGGTAACTAGCGGGAGGGCCGTTGAGACCCAGTACTTC
clone_size: few
j_call: TRBJ2-5
v_call: TRBV12-3/TRBV12-4
d_call: TRBD2

cdr3_aa: CASSQGGGTDTQYF
cdr3_nt: TGTGCCAGCAGTCAAGGGGGCGGCACAGATACGCAGTATTTT
clone_size: few
j_call: TRBJ2-3
v_call: TRBV6-1
d_call: TRBD1

cdr3_aa: CASSSGLMREQYF
cdr3_nt: TGTGCCAGCAGTTCGGGACTGATGAGAGAGCAGTACTTC
clone_size: -
j_call: TRBJ2-7
v_call: TRBV6-2/TRBV6-3
d_call: -

cdr3_aa: CASRGTGTDTNTEAFF
cdr3_nt: TGTGCCAGCAGAGGAACCGGGACAGATACGAACACTGAAGCTTTCTTT
clone_size: many
j_call: TRBJ1-1
v_call: TRBV12-3/TRBV12-4
d_call: TRBD1

cdr3_aa: CASSYLTTGTYEQYF
cdr3_nt: TGTGCCAGCAGTTACCTAACGACTGGCACCTACGAGCAGTACTTC
clone_size: few
j_call: TRBJ2-7
v_call: TRBV6-6
d_call: -

cdr3_aa: CASRGQGLDSPLHF
cdr3_nt: TGTGCCAGCAGGGGACAGGGGCTGGATTCACCCCTCCACTTT
clone_size: many
j_call: TRBJ1-6
v_call: TRBV7-2
d_call: TRBD1

cdr3_aa: CASSPGRGHMGTDTQYF
cdr3_nt: TGTGCCAGCAGCCCCGGACGCGGACACATGGGCACAGATACGCAGTATTTT
clone_size: many
j_call: TRBJ2-3
v_call: TRBV11-2
d_call: -

cdr3_aa: CASSAGNEQYF
cdr3_nt: TGTGCCAGTAGTGCGGGAAACGAGCAGTACTTC
clone_size: few
j_call: TRBJ2-7
v_call: TRBV19
d_call: -

cdr3_aa: CASTPGTHRPRAEAFF
cdr3_nt: TGTGCCAGCACCCCCGGGACTCACCGACCGAGGGCTGAAGCTTTCTTT
clone_size: many
j_call: TRBJ1-1
v_call: TRBV6-1
d_call: -

cdr3_aa: CAISAQGTGTGNTIYF
cdr3_nt: TGTGCCATCAGTGCCCAGGGGACAGGGACTGGAAACACCATATATTTT
clone_size: -
j_call: TRBJ1-3
v_call: TRBV10-3
d_call: TRBD1

cdr3_aa: CASSLMANQETQYF
cdr3_nt: TGCGCCAGCAGCTTGATGGCTAACCAAGAGACCCAGTACTTC
clone_size: -
j_call: TRBJ2-5
v_call: TRBV5-1
d_call: -

cdr3_aa: CASRSDFFNTDTQYF
cdr3_nt: TGTGCCAGCAGGAGCGACTTTTTCAACACAGATACGCAGTATTTT
clone_size: -
j_call: TRBJ2-3
v_call: TRBV7-2
d_call: -

cdr3_aa: CASSIDGSAYNEQFF
cdr3_nt: TGTGCCAGTAGTATAGACGGGAGCGCCTACAATGAGCAGTTCTTC
clone_size: many
j_call: TRBJ2-1
v_call: TRBV19
d_call: -

cdr3_aa: CATSRASARNEQFF
cdr3_nt: TGTGCCACCAGCCGGGCCAGTGCACGGAATGAGCAGTTCTTC
clone_size: -
j_call: TRBJ2-1
v_call: TRBV15
d_call: -

cdr3_aa: CASSPSPPPLTPEQYF
cdr3_nt: TGTGCCAGCTCACCGAGTCCTCCGCCCCTTACCCCCGAGCAGTACTTC
clone_size: many
j_call: TRBJ2-7
v_call: TRBV18
d_call: -

cdr3_aa: CASSLGGYYEQYF
cdr3_nt: TGTGCCAGCAGCTTAGGAGGGTACTACGAGCAGTACTTC
clone_size: many
j_call: TRBJ2-7
v_call: TRBV7-9
d_call: -

cdr3_aa: CASSLRGGFGYTF
cdr3_nt: TGTGCCAGCTCACTACGGGGGGGCTTTGGCTACACCTTC
clone_size: many
j_call: TRBJ1-2
v_call: TRBV18
d_call: -

cdr3_aa: CASSYSTVGGLNTEAFF
cdr3_nt: TGTGCCAGCAGTTACTCGACGGTGGGGGGGCTGAACACTGAAGCTTTCTTT
clone_size: many
j_call: TRBJ1-1
v_call: TRBV6-5
d_call: -

cdr3_aa: CAWSSGRGWEQYF
cdr3_nt: TGTGCCTGGAGTTCGGGACGCGGTTGGGAGCAGTACTTC
clone_size: few
j_call: TRBJ2-7
v_call: TRBV30
d_call: -

cdr3_aa: CASSLWPSSDSYEQYF
cdr3_nt: TGTGCCAGCAGTTTATGGCCTAGCTCAGACTCCTACGAGCAGTACTTC
clone_size: -
j_call: TRBJ2-7
v_call: TRBV28
d_call: -

cdr3_aa: CASSLRLAGVGETQYF
cdr3_nt: TGTGCCAGCAGCTTAAGACTAGCGGGAGTCGGAGAGACCCAGTACTTC
clone_size: many
j_call: TRBJ2-5
v_call: TRBV11-2
d_call: TRBD2

cdr3_aa: CASSPPIRGSSYNEQFF
cdr3_nt: TGTGCCAGCAGCCCGCCCATCCGCGGGAGCTCCTACAATGAGCAGTTCTTC
clone_size: many
j_call: TRBJ2-1
v_call: TRBV11-2
d_call: TRBD2

cdr3_aa: CASSNPGYYGYTF
cdr3_nt: TGTGCCAGCAGCAATCCGGGGTACTATGGCTACACCTTC
clone_size: many
j_call: TRBJ1-2
v_call: TRBV28
d_call: -

cdr3_aa: CSAETTDPGIVPNLVLSYNEQFF
cdr3_nt: TGCAGTGCCGAAACCACTGATCCCGGGATTGTCCCGAATTTAGTTCTCTCCTACAATGAGCAGTTCTTC
clone_size: few
j_call: TRBJ2-1
v_call: TRBV20-1
d_call: -

cdr3_aa: CASSYNRAVVGYTF
cdr3_nt: TGTGCCAGCAGTTACAACAGGGCGGTCGTTGGCTACACCTTC
clone_size: -
j_call: TRBJ1-2
v_call: TRBV6-1
d_call: -

cdr3_aa: CASSLRSGGPYEQYF
cdr3_nt: TGTGCCAGCAGTCTACGTTCCGGCGGCCCCTACGAGCAGTACTTC
clone_size: -
j_call: TRBJ2-7
v_call: TRBV6-1
d_call: -

cdr3_aa: CASSRGGPGNEQFF
cdr3_nt: TGCGCCAGCAGCCGGGGAGGGCCAGGCAATGAGCAGTTCTTC
clone_size: many
j_call: TRBJ2-1
v_call: TRBV5-1
d_call: TRBD2

cdr3_aa: CAISDIQGAGEKLFF
cdr3_nt: TGTGCCATCAGTGACATACAGGGGGCGGGAGAAAAACTGTTTTTT
clone_size: -
j_call: TRBJ1-4
v_call: TRBV10-3
d_call: TRBD1

cdr3_aa: CASSSTRPTSTDTQYF
cdr3_nt: TGTGCCAGCAGCTCTACTCGCCCCACTAGCACAGATACGCAGTATTTT
clone_size: -
j_call: TRBJ2-3
v_call: TRBV7-8
d_call: -